The 27 T cell receptor beta chains listed next were all sequenced from one sample in a study of blood T cells in healthy people across ages. The authors ran a second PCR of roughly 6 to 12 cycles using a sample-barcoded 5' primer and a J-beta primer mix. Using its own MiXCR run on the 5' RACE reads, TCRdb lists one record per CDR3 protein. The table has 750,000 to 950,000 distinct CDR3 sequences, about 26% seen once; the top ten hold about 2.9%. The sample was also reused in another study, on T cells of mothers and their children.

Sequences were obtained from blood. Receptor source: a boy younger than 18 in good health.

This sequence joins TRBV12-3 or TRBV12-4 and TRBJ2-7; a weak D match, TRBD2 (5 bases). The J call may be mistaken, given a closer DNA end match to TRBJ2-1. There are 14 residues in the CDR3. CDR3 nucleotide sequence: TGTGCCAGCAGTTTATGGGAGAACAACAATGAGCAGTTCTTC. This encodes CASSLWENNNEQFF.

Only one count was recorded for this clonotype. The chain links TRBV5-4 to TRBJ2-4; D gene uncertain. This CDR3 is 13 amino acids long. V lost 2 bases to trimming and J lost 6 bases, with 9 bases between them. The germline CDR1 and CDR2 sequences are SGHNT and YYREEE (reference sequence). This CDR3 reads CASSFRGRNIQYF. In DNA form, the CDR3 reads TGTGCCAGCAGCTTCCGCGGCAGAAACATTCAGTACTTC.

The chain carries TRBV6-5 and TRBJ2-7, with a weak D call TRBD2 (6 bases). V was trimmed by 1 base and J by 0 bases, leaving 13 bases between them. CDR3 size: 16 residues. Germline lookup yields CDR1 MNHEY and CDR2 SVGAGI. CDR3 amino acids: CASSYFGGASSYEQYF. Written as DNA, the CDR3 is TGTGCCAGCAGTTACTTTGGAGGGGCCTCCTCCTACGAGCAGTACTTC.

In its sample, this clonotype was seen once. The CDR3 loop reads CATSALDKVDRPQHF. The DNA of the CDR3 is TGTGCCACCAGTGCCCTTGACAAGGTTGATCGTCCCCAGCATTTT. This sequence joins TRBV24-1 and TRBJ1-5; no clear D gene. Germline V gene data show CDR1 as KGHDR and CDR2 as SFDVKD. V lost 5 bases, J lost 10 bases, and 20 bases lay in between. The CDR3 runs to 15 residues.

This clonotype was detected ten times or more. The chain is built from TRBV5-1 and TRBJ2-5, with D maybe TRBD1 (5 bases). The CDR3 runs 14 residues. The germline V and J ends were trimmed by 0 bases and 2 bases, with 8 bases remaining between them. Germline loops: CDR1 SGHRS, CDR2 YFSETQ. The CDR3 loop is CASSLGQTQETQYF. The DNA for the CDR3 is TGCGCCAGCAGCTTGGGACAGACGCAAGAGACCCAGTACTTC.

The CDR3 reads CAWGRGYGYTF. CDR3 nucleotides: TGTGCCTGGGGCCGGGGCTATGGCTACACCTTC. This sequence joins TRBV30 and TRBJ1-2; no clear D. Germline-derived CDR1 and CDR2 are GTSNPN and SVGIG (reference sequence). V lost 5 bases and J 4 bases, leaving 8 bases between the germline ends. There are 11 residues in the CDR3.

This clonotype came up a few times. V is TRBV20-1 and J is TRBJ2-1; 8 nucleotides align to TRBD2. The better agreement between TRBJ2-5 and the DNA end casts doubt on the J call. This CDR3 is 18 amino acids long. Per the germline V gene, CDR1 is DFQATT and CDR2 is SNEGSKA (reference sequence). The CDR3 region has the DNA TGCAGTGCTAGAGATCATATGGCTGGGGCGGGGGGCCAAGAGACCCAGTACTTC. It encodes CSARDHMAGAGGQETQYF.

The chain employs TRBV12-3 or TRBV12-4 and TRBJ2-5, with D possibly being TRBD2 (5 bases). CDR3 length equals 13 residues. Between the trimmed V and J ends, which lost 6 bases and 9 bases, there was a span of 17 bases. CDR3 DNA: TGTGCCAGCAGCGGGGTAAAGACTACCCCCCAGTACTTC. As protein: CASSGVKTTPQYF.

The V call is TRBV20-1, the J call TRBJ2-2; TRBD1 matches at 7 bases. This CDR3 region has 14 residues. The junction had 3 bases not matched to a gene; V was cut back by 0 bases and J by 5 bases. Looked up from germline, CDR1 is DFQATT and CDR2 is SNEGSKA (reference sequence). CDR3 in DNA: TGCAGTGCTAGAGAAGGACAGGTTACCGGGGAGCTGTTTTTT. Its translation is CSAREGQVTGELFF.

The rearrangement joins TRBV20-1 to TRBJ2-5; TRBD1 aligns across 11 bases. The J call may not be correct, given that the DNA end is closer to TRBJ2-1. This CDR3 has 14 amino acids. CDR1 is DFQATT, CDR2 SNEGSKA, per germline (reference sequence). CDR3 in DNA: TGCAGTGCCGCCCGGGACAGGGGGTATATTGAGCAGTTCTTC. It specifies CSAARDRGYIEQFF.

About this clonotype: A single base separates this from a much larger clone, so it may be a read error. The gene calls are TRBV29-1 and TRBJ2-1, with D possibly being TRBD1 (5 bases). Germline CDR1 SQVTM, CDR2 ANQGSEA. The CDR3 is 12 amino acids. The CDR3, as DNA: TGCAGCGTTGATACAGGTACCTACGAGCACTACTTC. Amino acids: CSVDTGTYEHYF.

This chain links TRBV11-2 with TRBJ2-2; TRBD1 matches 9 bases. This CDR3 is 16 amino acids long. CDR1 is SGHAT and CDR2 is FQNNGV in the germline V gene. Trimming cost V 6 bases and J 4 bases; bases outside gene matches: 9. CDR3 DNA: TGTGCCAGCAGTACTGGGGGACAGGGAGGCACCGGGGAGCTGTTTTTT. Translated: CASSTGGQGGTGELFF.

There are many counts of this clonotype. The rearrangement links TRBV20-1 to TRBJ1-3; possible D gene TRBD1, 5 bases. V was clipped by 6 bases and J by 3 bases, with 15 bases between them. Germline V gene data show CDR1 as DFQATT and CDR2 as SNEGSKA (reference sequence). The CDR3 is 14 residues long. The CDR3 reads CSAPATVLGNTIYF. CDR3 DNA: TGCAGTGCGCCCGCGACAGTCCTTGGAAACACCATATATTTT.

On this clonotype: The junction and the germline gene differ at one end; a read error may be behind it. J is TRBJ2-4 and V is TRBV12-3 or TRBV12-4; 7 bases fit TRBD1. CDR3 length: 13 amino acids. The CDR3 here is CAGRGQLKNIQYF. The CDR3 DNA sequence: TGTGCCGGCAGGGGACAGCTAAAAAACATTCAGTACTTC.

In this sample, this clonotype turned up many times. One junction end does not reproduce the germline sequence, and a read error may be involved. V is TRBV5-1 and J is TRBJ1-1; TRBD1 aligns across 7 bases. Germline lookup yields CDR1 SGHRS and CDR2 YFSETQ. The CDR3 spans 14 residues. CDR3 DNA: TGTGCCAGCAGTGGGGGGACAGTGAACACTGAAGCTTTCTTT. It translates to CASSGGTVNTEAFF.

This clonotype occurred a few times. The J gene is TRBJ2-5, the V gene TRBV29-1, with TRBD2 identical over 7 bases. The CDR3 runs to 13 residues. Germline loops: CDR1 SQVTM, CDR2 ANQGSEA. Losses at the gene ends were 6 bases for V and 2 bases for J; bases not matched to a gene: 6. The CDR3 protein is CSVRDYRQETQYF. In DNA form, the CDR3 reads TGCAGCGTGCGGGACTACAGACAAGAGACCCAGTACTTC. Filled out from reference TRBV29-1 and TRBJ2-5, the complete variable domain reads SAVISQKPSRDICQRGTSLTIQCQVDSQVTMMFWYRQQPGQSLTLIATANQGSEATYESGFVIDKFPISRPNLTFSTLTVSNMSPEDSSIYLCSVRDYRQETQYFGPGTRLLVL.

Worth noting for this clonotype: The junction departs from germline at one end; a sequencing error may be responsible. The chain combines TRBV19 with TRBJ2-4; weak D call: TRBD2 (5 bases). This CDR3 comprises 16 residues. Germline loops: CDR1 LNHDA, CDR2 SQIVND (reference sequence). The CDR3 loop reads CASTTGRTAAKNIRYF. In nucleotides, the CDR3 is TGTGCCAGTACCACGGGAAGAACGGCGGCCAAAAACATTCGGTACTTC.

The V gene is TRBV12-3 or TRBV12-4, the J gene TRBJ2-2; 10 bases are a match to TRBD1. This CDR3 has 14 residues. J gave up 11 bases and V 6 bases, and 9 bases lay outside the gene matches. The CDR3 region is CASSRDRGPSELFF. The CDR3 bases are TGTGCCAGCAGCCGGGACAGGGGACCTTCTGAGCTGTTTTTT.

This clonotype was observed once. This chain links TRBV7-8 with TRBJ2-4; 8 positions match TRBD2. V was clipped by 1 base and J by 8 bases; unmatched bases: 4. The germline CDR1 and CDR2 sequences are SGHVS and FQNEAQ. This CDR3 has 14 amino acids. In nucleotides, the CDR3 is TGTGCCAGCAGCTTAGGGTCGCGGGGGGACATTCAGTACTTC. This sequence encodes CASSLGSRGDIQYF.

This clonotype was seen a handful of times. V is TRBV12-3 or TRBV12-4 and J is TRBJ2-6, with TRBD2 matching 9 bases. The CDR3 has 19 residues. Trimming removed 1 base from V and 0 bases from J; junction bases left unmatched: 7. CDR3 in DNA: TGTGCCAGCAGTTTAGTTACCAGCGGGGGGCCCTCTGGGGCCAACGTCCTGACTTTC. It specifies CASSLVTSGGPSGANVLTF.

This sequence joins TRBV7-9 and TRBJ2-3, with D possibly matching TRBD2 (6 bases). Germline V CDR1 and CDR2: SEHNR, FQNEAQ (reference sequence). The CDR3 runs to 14 residues. Trimming took off 5 bases at V and 5 bases at J, with 14 bases between the two ends. The CDR3 nucleotides are TGTGCCAGCAGCGATCGACTAGATCTAGATACGCAGTATTTT. It specifies CASSDRLDLDTQYF.

Only a few counts were recorded for this clonotype. The rearrangement links TRBV7-3 to TRBJ2-5; TRBD1 might be the D (7 bases). The J call may not be correct, given that the DNA end is closer to TRBJ2-7. The length of the CDR3 is 14 residues. Germline V gene lookup returns CDR1 SGHTA and CDR2 FQGTGA. The CDR3 DNA follows: TGTGCCAGCAGCTCATCTCCAGGGGGGTACGAGCAGTACTTC. As protein: CASSSSPGGYEQYF.

The CDR3 nucleotides are TGTGCCAGCAGCTTTGGTGGTTTTGAAAAACTGTTTTTT. Translation gives CASSFGGFEKLFF. This rearrangement joins TRBV5-6 to TRBJ1-4; D is ambiguous. The V end lost 2 bases, the J end lost 7 bases, and 9 bases lay between the germline ends. This CDR3 comprises 13 residues. Looked up from germline, CDR1 is SGHDT and CDR2 is YYEEEE.

Comments on this clonotype: One junction end disagrees with the germline gene, perhaps due to a read error. This chain connects TRBV28 to TRBJ2-7; 14 nucleotides agree with TRBD2. The CDR3 runs 16 residues. In germline, CDR1 is MDHEN, CDR2 SYDVKM. Written as DNA, the CDR3 is TGTGCCAGCAGTGAGGGACTAGCGGGGGTCTCCTACGAGCGGTACTTC. Protein product: CASSEGLAGVSYERYF.

Only a few counts were recorded for this clonotype. Here the CDR3 reads CASSGWTSGQETQYF. In DNA form, the CDR3 reads TGTGCCAGCAGCGGTTGGACTAGCGGCCAAGAGACCCAGTACTTC. The V call is TRBV7-9, the J call TRBJ2-5; TRBD2 matches at 10 bases. CDR1 and CDR2 from the germline V gene are SEHNR and FQNEAQ (reference sequence). Trimming cost V 5 bases and J 1 base; bases outside gene matches: 4. The CDR3 runs to 15 residues. Together with reference TRBV7-9 and TRBJ2-5, the CDR3 gives the full variable domain: DTGVSQNPRHKITKRGQNVTFRCDPISEHNRLYWYRQTLGQGPEFLTYFQNEAQLEKSRLLSDRFSAERPKGSFSTLEIQRTEQGDSAMYLCASSGWTSGQETQYFGPGTRLLVL.

The chain joins TRBV28 to TRBJ2-7, with D uncertain. The CDR3 runs 13 residues. The germline V gene encodes CDR1 MDHEN and CDR2 SYDVKM. Trimming left V 6 bases short and J 6 bases short, with 15 bases between. CDR3 sequence: CASSSRISGEQYF. The DNA of the CDR3 is TGTGCCAGCAGCTCCCGGATCTCCGGCGAGCAGTACTTC.

The sample holds a few counts of this clonotype. The genes are TRBV20-1 and TRBJ2-5, with D unresolved. Looked up from germline, CDR1 is DFQATT and CDR2 is SNEGSKA (reference sequence). Trimming cost V 0 bases and J 2 bases, with 10 bases left between them. The length of the CDR3 is 14 residues. The CDR3 DNA is TGCAGTGCTAGAGAGTCTACTCATCAAGAGACCCAGTACTTC. Translating it yields CSARESTHQETQYF.